The present TCR beta chain was sequenced within a study of blood T cell repertoires in COVID-19. Overall study context: PBMCs, B-cell-depleted T cells, or T cells were the source of the cDNA or gDNA that made up the material.

From germline, CDR1 is LNHNV and CDR2 YYDKDF (reference sequence). There are 17 residues in the CDR3. The V gene end was trimmed by 0 bases and the J gene end by 7 bases; junction bases not matched to a gene: 10. In the original processing: The authors estimated nucleated cell counts from reference gene primer amplification. Data came from immunoSEQ multiplex PCR; TCRdb stores just in-frame clones and leaves some out. The DNA was the basis for D and trimming; V, J and clone size are from that table. The table lists about 200,000 clones, around 83% of them singletons. This sequence was found in a woman aged 50 to 60 with acute or convalescent COVID-19. Sequenced material: peripheral blood. The chain couples TRBV15 to TRBJ2-1, with 9 nucleotides matching TRBD2. In nucleotides, the CDR3 is TGTGCCACCAGCAGAGATCTCGGGGCGGGAGGGGAAAATGAGCAGTTCTTC. This translates into CATSRDLGAGGENEQFF.